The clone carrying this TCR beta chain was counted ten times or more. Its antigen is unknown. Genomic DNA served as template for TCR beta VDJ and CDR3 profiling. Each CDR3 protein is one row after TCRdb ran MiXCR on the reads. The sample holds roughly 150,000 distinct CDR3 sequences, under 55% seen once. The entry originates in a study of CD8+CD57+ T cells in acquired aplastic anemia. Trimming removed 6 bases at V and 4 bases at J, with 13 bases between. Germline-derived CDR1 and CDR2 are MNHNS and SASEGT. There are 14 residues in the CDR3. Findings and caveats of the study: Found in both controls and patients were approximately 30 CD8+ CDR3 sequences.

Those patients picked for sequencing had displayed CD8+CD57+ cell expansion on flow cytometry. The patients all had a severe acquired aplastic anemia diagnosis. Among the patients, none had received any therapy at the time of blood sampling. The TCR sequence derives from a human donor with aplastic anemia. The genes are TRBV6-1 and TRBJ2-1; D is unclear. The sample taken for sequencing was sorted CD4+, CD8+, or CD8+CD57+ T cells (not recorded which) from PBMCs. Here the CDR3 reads CASSLETRYNEQFF. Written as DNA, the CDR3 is TGTGCCAGCAGCCTGGAGACGAGATACAATGAGCAGTTCTTC.